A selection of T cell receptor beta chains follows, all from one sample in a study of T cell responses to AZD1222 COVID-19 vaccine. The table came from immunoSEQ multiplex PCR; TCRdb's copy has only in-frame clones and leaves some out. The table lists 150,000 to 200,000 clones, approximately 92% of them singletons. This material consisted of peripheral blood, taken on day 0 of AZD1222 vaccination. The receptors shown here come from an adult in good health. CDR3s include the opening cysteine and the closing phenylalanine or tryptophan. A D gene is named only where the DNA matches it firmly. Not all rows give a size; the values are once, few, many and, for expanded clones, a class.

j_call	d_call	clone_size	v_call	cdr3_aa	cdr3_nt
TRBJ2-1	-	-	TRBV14	CASSLDSYNEQFF	TGTGCCAGCAGCCTAGATTCCTACAATGAGCAGTTCTTC
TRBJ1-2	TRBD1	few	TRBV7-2	CASSPPWDRGNYGYTF	TGTGCCAGCAGCCCCCCCTGGGACAGGGGAAACTATGGCTACACCTTC
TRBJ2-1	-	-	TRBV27	CASSLSRQASSYNEQFF	TGTGCCAGCAGTTTATCCCGACAGGCGTCCTCCTACAATGAGCAGTTCTTC
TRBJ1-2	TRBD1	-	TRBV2	CASETGGDGYTF	TGTGCCAGCGAGACAGGGGGCGATGGCTACACCTTC
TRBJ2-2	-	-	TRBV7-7	CASRGTTGELFF	TGTGCCAGCAGGGGGACAACCGGGGAGCTGTTTTTT
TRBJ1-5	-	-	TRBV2	CASSDPRHQPQHF	TGTGCCAGCAGTGACCCCAGGCATCAGCCCCAGCATTTT
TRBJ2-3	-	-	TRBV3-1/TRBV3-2	CASSQSHTQYF	TGTGCCAGCAGCCAGTCTCATACGCAGTATTTT
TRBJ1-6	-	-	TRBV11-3	CASSLDQVSPLHF	TGTGCCAGCAGCTTAGATCAGGTTTCACCCCTCCACTTT
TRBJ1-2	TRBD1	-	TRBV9	CASSVEPGGGYTF	TGTGCCAGCAGCGTTGAGCCAGGGGGGGGCTACACCTTC
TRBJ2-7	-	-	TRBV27	CASSPEGRPYEQYF	TGTGCCAGCAGTCCCGAGGGTAGGCCCTACGAGCAGTACTTC
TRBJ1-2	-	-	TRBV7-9	CASSLATQGNYGYTF	TGTGCCAGCAGCTTAGCTACACAGGGAAACTATGGCTACACCTTC
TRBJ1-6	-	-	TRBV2	CASRPQGLGNSPLHF	TGTGCCAGCAGGCCGCAGGGTCTGGGTAATTCACCCCTCCACTTT
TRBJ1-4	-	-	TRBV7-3	CASSLKGGEKLFF	TGTGCCAGCAGCTTAAAAGGTGGTGAAAAACTGTTTTTT
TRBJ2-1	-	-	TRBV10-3	CAISVSGVTTNEQFF	TGTGCCATCAGTGTTTCGGGGGTAACCACCAATGAGCAGTTCTTC
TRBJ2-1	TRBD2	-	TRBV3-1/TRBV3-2	CASSQGLASRNEQFF	TGTGCCAGCAGCCAAGGACTAGCGAGTCGTAATGAGCAGTTCTTC
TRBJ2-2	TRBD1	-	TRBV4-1	CASSQVSGTGNTGELFF	TGCGCCAGCAGCCAAGTTTCCGGGACAGGGAACACCGGGGAGCTGTTTTTT
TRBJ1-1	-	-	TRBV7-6	CASSLPPGRGDMNTEAFF	TGTGCCAGCAGCCTACCCCCGGGTAGGGGGGACATGAACACTGAAGCTTTCTTT
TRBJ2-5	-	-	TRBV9	CASSPGSQETQYF	TGTGCCAGCAGCCCGGGGTCACAAGAGACCCAGTACTTC
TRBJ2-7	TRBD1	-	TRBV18	CASSYRGALDEQYF	TGTGCCAGCTCGTACAGGGGCGCGTTGGACGAGCAGTACTTC
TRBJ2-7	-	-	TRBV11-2	CASSLVYDSTYEQYF	TGTGCCAGCAGCTTAGTCTATGACAGTACCTACGAGCAGTACTTC
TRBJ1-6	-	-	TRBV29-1	CSVGEGQKNSPLHF	TGCAGCGTTGGAGAAGGACAGAAAAATTCACCCCTCCACTTT
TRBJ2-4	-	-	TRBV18	CASSPDRVENIQYF	TGTGCCAGCTCCCCCGACAGAGTTGAAAACATTCAGTACTTC
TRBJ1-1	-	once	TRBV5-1	CASSLVSMNTEAFF	TGCGCCAGCAGCTTGGTTAGCATGAACACTGAAGCTTTCTTT
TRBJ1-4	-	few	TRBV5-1	CASSLQGGTNEKLFF	TGCGCCAGCAGTCTACAGGGAGGCACTAATGAAAAACTGTTTTTT
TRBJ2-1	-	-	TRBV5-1	CASLPGDYNEQFF	TGCGCCAGCCTGCCCGGGGATTACAATGAGCAGTTCTTC
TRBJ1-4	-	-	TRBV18	CASSPAAQSLNEKLFF	TGTGCCAGCTCACCAGCAGCTCAGTCCCTTAATGAAAAACTGTTTTTT
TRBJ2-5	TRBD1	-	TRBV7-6	CASTSGPGQGQETQYF	TGTGCCAGCACGAGTGGTCCGGGACAGGGGCAAGAGACCCAGTACTTC
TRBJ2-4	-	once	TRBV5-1	CASRGVKGRKNIQYF	TGCGCCAGCAGAGGGGTGAAGGGGAGGAAAAACATTCAGTACTTC
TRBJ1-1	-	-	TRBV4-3	CASSQGTEDNTEAFF	TGCGCCAGCAGCCAAGGGACAGAAGATAACACTGAAGCTTTCTTT
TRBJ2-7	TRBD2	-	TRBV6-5	CASRTGLERSEQYF	TGTGCCAGCAGGACGGGACTAGAAAGATCCGAGCAGTACTTC
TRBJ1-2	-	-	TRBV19	CASSRDGGLYGYTF	TGTGCCAGTAGTCGTGATGGAGGACTCTATGGCTACACCTTC
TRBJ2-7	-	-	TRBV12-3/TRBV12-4	CASRKEISYEQYF	TGTGCCAGCAGAAAGGAAATTTCCTACGAGCAGTACTTC
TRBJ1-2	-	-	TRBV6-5	CASSPRHLSTDGYTF	TGTGCCAGCAGTCCCCGACATTTATCGACGGATGGCTACACCTTC
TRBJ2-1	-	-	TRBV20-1	CSARQDNEQFF	TGCAGTGCTAGACAGGACAATGAGCAGTTCTTC
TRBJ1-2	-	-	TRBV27	CASKGVGGYTF	TGTGCCAGCAAGGGGGTAGGAGGCTACACCTTC
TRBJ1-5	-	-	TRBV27	CASSLSRGFQPQHF	TGTGCCAGCAGTTTATCGAGAGGGTTTCAGCCCCAGCATTTT
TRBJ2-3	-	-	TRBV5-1	CASSLAGPADTQYF	TGCGCCAGCAGCTTGGCCGGTCCGGCCGATACGCAGTATTTT
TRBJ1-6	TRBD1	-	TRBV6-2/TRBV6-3	CASSTPTGGGSPLHF	TGTGCCAGCAGTACCCCGACAGGGGGCGGTTCACCCCTCCACTTT
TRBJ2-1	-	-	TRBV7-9	CASSLAVRGPPIF	TGTGCCAGCAGCTTAGCGGTGCGGGGGCCCCCCATCTTC
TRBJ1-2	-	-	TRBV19	CASNPSGPLSNYGYTF	TGTGCCAGTAACCCGTCCGGGCCTTTATCAAACTATGGCTACACCTTC